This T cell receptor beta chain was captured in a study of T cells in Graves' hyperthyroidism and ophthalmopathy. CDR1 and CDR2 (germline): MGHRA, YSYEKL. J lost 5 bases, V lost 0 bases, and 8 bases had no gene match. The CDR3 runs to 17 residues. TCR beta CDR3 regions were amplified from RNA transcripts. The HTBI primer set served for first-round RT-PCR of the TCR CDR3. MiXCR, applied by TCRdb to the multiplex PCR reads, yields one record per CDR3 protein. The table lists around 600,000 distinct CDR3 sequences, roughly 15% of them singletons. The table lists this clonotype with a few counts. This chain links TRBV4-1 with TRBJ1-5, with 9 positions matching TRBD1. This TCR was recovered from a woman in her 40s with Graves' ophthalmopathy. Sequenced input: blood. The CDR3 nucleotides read TGCGCCAGCAGCCAAGAACGGACCGGGACAGGGTATCAGCCCCAGCATTTT. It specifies CASSQERTGTGYQPQHF.